Reported below is one T cell receptor beta chain. This CDR3 is built from 13 residues. The ends were cut back, 5 bases at V and 2 bases at J, with 10 bases in the middle. The V gene's germline CDR1 is MNHEY and CDR2 SVGEGT. The data were produced by immunoSEQ multiplex PCR, yet TCRdb's version contains in-frame clones alone and is incomplete. The repertoire holds about 410,000 clones, about 89% seen once, with about 1.6% in the top ten. This sample was included in a study of blood T cell repertoires in COVID-19. This sequence was found in a middle-aged woman with COVID-19, enrolled during active disease. The specimen sequenced was peripheral blood. This sequence joins TRBV6-2 or TRBV6-3 and TRBJ2-7, with D uncertain. Here the CDR3 reads CASSRTTPYEQYF. The DNA of the CDR3 is TGTGCCAGCAGTCGCACCACACCCTACGAGCAGTACTTC.